One and the same sample provided the 30 T cell receptor beta chains below, sequenced in a study of T cells in Graves' hyperthyroidism and ophthalmopathy. The source material, RNA transcripts, was used to amplify TCR beta CDR3 regions. The primer set for the first-round RT-PCR of the TCR CDR3 was HTBI. TCRdb processed the multiplex PCR reads anew with MiXCR; each CDR3 protein has one entry. Of approximately 600,000 distinct CDR3 sequences in the sample, roughly 17% were seen once. Sequencing was carried out using blood. The receptors were gathered from a woman in her thirties with Graves' hyperthyroidism.

This clonotype was observed a few times. The chain has TRBV7-9 and TRBJ1-5; possibly TRBD1 for D (5 bases). The germline V gene has CDR1 SEHNR and CDR2 FQNEAQ (reference sequence). This CDR3 has 18 residues. Trimming cost V 4 bases and J 1 base, with 20 bases left between them. The CDR3 nucleotides are TGTGCCAGCAGCTCATTTCGGGACCCTTCCACGAGCAATCAGCCCCAGCATTTT. It codes for CASSSFRDPSTSNQPQHF.

Only one count was recorded for this clonotype. The V gene is TRBV30, the J gene TRBJ1-2; possibly TRBD1 for D (6 bases). Germline V lookup: CDR1 GTSNPN, CDR2 SVGIG (reference sequence). V was trimmed by 5 bases and J by 5 bases, leaving 12 bases between them. This CDR3 has 12 amino acids. CDR3 region: CAWDSGVYGYTF. As DNA, the CDR3 is TGTGCCTGGGACTCAGGGGTTTATGGCTACACCTTC.

The chain couples TRBV5-8 to TRBJ2-7, with a possible D match to TRBD1 (5 bases). This CDR3 has 14 residues. Deletions cut 2 bases from V and 6 bases from J, with 15 bases between. Germline V lookup: CDR1 SGHTS, CDR2 YDEGEE. CDR3 sequence: CASSLGRGNGEQYF. For the CDR3, the DNA is TGTGCCAGCAGCTTAGGTAGGGGAAATGGCGAGCAGTACTTC.

This chain joins TRBV7-9 and TRBJ1-1, with D possibly TRBD1 on 5 matching bases. V lost 3 bases, J lost 4 bases, and 18 bases lay in between. Germline lookup yields CDR1 SEHNR and CDR2 FQNEAQ (reference sequence). The CDR3 is 16 residues long. The chain's CDR3 is CASSFGGSLRGTEAFF. The CDR3, as DNA: TGTGCCAGCAGCTTTGGGGGGAGCCTGAGAGGCACTGAAGCTTTCTTT.

Regarding this clonotype: Given a much more abundant clone one base away, this may be a read error. The chain recombines TRBV6-1 with TRBJ2-7, with D perhaps matching TRBD1 (6 bases). The V gene's germline CDR1 is MNHNS and CDR2 SASEGT. With 6 bases removed from V and 5 bases from J, the gap between germline ends came to 11 bases. The CDR3 covers 12 residues. The CDR3 bases are TGTGCCAGCAGCTCCGGACAGAACGAGCAGTACTTC. This sequence encodes CASSSGQNEQYF.

On this clonotype itself: A read error may account for a junction end that differs from germline. CDR3 in DNA: TGTGCCAGCAGCGAGGGGCGCATGAACACTGGAGCTTTCTTT. This translates into CASSEGRMNTGAFF. The chain links TRBV28 to TRBJ1-1; tentative D call: TRBD1 (5 bases). The CDR3 extends over 14 amino acids. The V gene's germline CDR1 is MDHEN and CDR2 SYDVKM.

This clonotype showed up many times. The V gene is TRBV2, the J gene TRBJ2-7; no reliable D call. The CDR3 runs 13 residues. From germline, CDR1 is SNHLY and CDR2 FYNNEI. Trimming left V 4 bases short and J 2 bases short, with 9 bases between. CDR3 bases: TGTGCCAGCAGTGTCCACTCAGCCTACGAGCAGTACTTC. This translates into CASSVHSAYEQYF.

This clonotype was detected ten times or more. This rearrangement joins TRBV19 to TRBJ2-7, with D hard to call. This CDR3 region has 13 residues. Germline V CDR1 and CDR2: LNHDA, SQIVND (reference sequence). V was clipped by 9 bases and J by 0 bases, with 12 bases between them. The CDR3 reads CASSKVSSYEQYF. CDR3 DNA sequence: TGTGCCAGCTCTAAGGTTAGCTCCTACGAGCAGTACTTC.

Points on this clonotype: This may be a read error, as it is one base from a much larger clone. V usage is TRBV10-3 and J usage is TRBJ2-7, with 10 bases fitting TRBD2. Germline lookup yields CDR1 ENHRY and CDR2 SYGVKD. This CDR3 is 14 amino acids long. The chain's CDR3 is CAIRAPLAGVEQCF. Here the CDR3 DNA reads TGTGCCATCAGGGCCCCTCTAGCGGGAGTCGAGCAGTGCTTC.

The sample holds many counts of this clonotype. The rearrangement links TRBV28 to TRBJ2-3; D assignment may be TRBD1 or TRBD2 (5 bases each). Per the germline V gene, CDR1 is MDHEN and CDR2 is SYDVKM. The germline V and J ends were trimmed by 4 bases and 0 bases, with 11 bases remaining between them. This CDR3 is built from 15 residues. The CDR3: CASSYKGPSTDTQYF. CDR3 nucleotide sequence: TGTGCCAGCAGTTATAAGGGACCCAGCACAGATACGCAGTATTTT. The full variable domain, in which reference TRBV28 and TRBJ2-3 provide the parts outside the CDR3, is DVKVTQSSRYLVKRTGEKVFLECVQDMDHENMFWYRQDPGLGLRLIYFSYDVKMKEKGDIPEGYSVSREKKERFSLILESASTNQTSMYLCASSYKGPSTDTQYFGPGTRLTVL.

The CDR3, as DNA: TGTGCCACCAGCAGGGCGTTGGGGGGCTACACCTTC. Translating gives CATSRALGGYTF. The rearrangement links TRBV15 to TRBJ1-2, with D hard to call. Germline V gene lookup returns CDR1 LNHNV and CDR2 YYDKDF (reference sequence). V was pared by 3 bases and J by 8 bases, with 10 bases between. CDR3 length: 12 residues.

This clonotype has only a few counts. CDR3 nucleotide sequence: TGCAGTGCTAGAGATTCGCGGGAGTCCTCCGAGACCCAGTACTTC. Residues: CSARDSRESSETQYF. The chain couples TRBV20-1 to TRBJ2-5; 7 bases agree with TRBD2. CDR1 is DFQATT and CDR2 is SNEGSKA in the germline V gene (reference sequence). The CDR3 is 15 amino acids. Trimming cost V 0 bases and J 5 bases; bases outside gene matches: 9.

This clonotype occurred a few times. This sequence joins TRBV9 and TRBJ2-1, with 9 bases fitting TRBD2. This CDR3 comprises 12 residues. With 5 bases clipped from V and 13 bases from J, the junction kept 7 bases outside the gene matches. Germline V gene lookup returns CDR1 SGDLS and CDR2 YYNGEE. Here the CDR3 reads CASSGSGRTQFF. CDR3 in DNA: TGTGCCAGCAGTGGGAGCGGGAGGACTCAGTTCTTC.

This clonotype was seen only a few times. V gene TRBV29-1 combines with J gene TRBJ2-7, with D possibly TRBD2 on 5 matching bases. V lost 8 bases and J lost 3, with 17 bases in between. CDR1 is SQVTM, CDR2 ANQGSEA, per germline. There are 13 residues in the CDR3. CDR3 nucleotides: TGCAGCACGGTCGGGCTCGGGGACTACGAGCAGTACTTC. It encodes CSTVGLGDYEQYF.

The table lists this clonotype with many counts. The chain joins TRBV7-2 to TRBJ2-7; D is possibly TRBD2 (6 bases). Trimming shortened V by 11 bases and J by 6 bases, and 20 bases separated the two germline ends. The germline V gene encodes CDR1 SGHTA and CDR2 FQGNSA. The CDR3 runs 13 residues. This CDR3 reads CASLGLQGSEQYF. The CDR3 DNA sequence: TGTGCCTCCCTAGGACTACAAGGGAGCGAGCAGTACTTC. Based on the CDR3 plus reference TRBV7-2 and TRBJ2-7, the full variable domain is GAGVSQSPSNKVTEKGKDVELRCDPISGHTALYWYRQSLGQGLEFLIYFQGNSAPDKSGLPSDRFSAERTGGSVSTLTIQRTQQEDSAVYLCASLGLQGSEQYFGPGTRLTVT.

Only a few counts were recorded for this clonotype. This chain links TRBV7-9 with TRBJ2-1, with a tentative D call TRBD2 (5 bases). Germline V gives CDR1 SEHNR, CDR2 FQNEAQ (reference sequence). The CDR3 spans 15 residues. Trimming took off 3 bases at V and 4 bases at J, with 13 bases between the two ends. CDR3 region: CASSFLGENYNEQFF. The CDR3 nucleotides read TGTGCCAGCAGCTTTTTGGGAGAAAATTACAATGAGCAGTTCTTC.

This clonotype has at least ten counts. This sequence joins TRBV2 and TRBJ2-7; 12 nucleotides align to TRBD1. The CDR3 totals 15 residues. The V and J ends lost 5 bases and 4 bases, in that order; junction bases with no gene match: 6. Germline V gene sequence: CDR1 SNHLY, CDR2 FYNNEI. CDR3 bases: TGTGCCAGCAGTAACCGGGACAGGGGGCAGTACGAGCAGTACTTC. Protein product: CASSNRDRGQYEQYF.

This clonotype was observed a handful of times. The rearrangement uses TRBV12-3 or TRBV12-4 and TRBJ2-1; no clear D. This CDR3 region has 14 residues. The germline V and J ends were trimmed by 1 base and 10 bases, with 14 bases remaining between them. This chain's CDR3 is CASSLGPGLGEQFF. The CDR3 DNA is TGTGCCAGCAGTTTAGGTCCGGGCCTCGGGGAGCAGTTCTTC.

This clonotype appeared a few times. The V gene is TRBV6-1, the J gene TRBJ2-6; D is uncertain. The CDR3 length is 12 residues. V lost 6 bases and J 11 bases, leaving 11 bases between the germline ends. Germline V CDR1 and CDR2: MNHNS, SASEGT. The CDR3 region has the DNA TGTGCCAGCAGATCCCCGAAGGACGTCCTGACTTTC. The encoded protein is CASRSPKDVLTF.

This clonotype has a count of ten or more. This chain connects TRBV5-1 to TRBJ2-3; TRBD1 is a possible D gene (5 bases). The CDR3 loop spans 14 amino acids. The V and J ends lost 1 base and 6 bases respectively, with 12 bases between them. The germline CDR1 and CDR2 sequences are SGHRS and YFSETQ. Here the CDR3 reads CASSLTDGADTQYF. CDR3 nucleotides: TGCGCCAGCAGCTTGACCGATGGGGCGGATACGCAGTATTTT.

This clonotype was recorded at least ten times. J is TRBJ1-2 and V is TRBV11-3; D possibly corresponds to TRBD1 (6 bases). This CDR3 has 15 residues. Trimming stripped 7 bases from V and 1 base from J, with 16 bases between. Germline V gives CDR1 SGHNT, CDR2 YENEEA. In DNA, the CDR3 is TGTGCCAGCAAACCGCAGGGGAACCTTAACTATGGCTACACCTTC. Its protein is CASKPQGNLNYGYTF.

The V call is TRBV20-1, the J call TRBJ1-5; TRBD1 matches at 10 bases. Per the germline V gene, CDR1 is DFQATT and CDR2 is SNEGSKA (reference sequence). The CDR3 totals 16 residues. The V and J ends lost 3 bases and 2 bases, in that order; junction bases with no gene match: 7. The CDR3, as DNA: TGCAGTGCTAGGGAGACAGGGGGCGTCGGCAATCAGCCCCAGCATTTT. This codes for CSARETGGVGNQPQHF.

This clonotype was seen at least ten times. The chain has TRBV12-3 or TRBV12-4 and TRBJ2-3; TRBD1 is a possible D gene (5 bases). The V end was cut by 5 bases, the J end by 2 bases, with 14 bases between. The CDR3 extends over 15 amino acids. The CDR3 here is CASSPQSTVTDTQYF. The CDR3 bases are TGTGCCAGCAGTCCCCAGTCGACAGTCACAGATACGCAGTATTTT.

This chain uses TRBV28 with TRBJ2-1; 9 bases line up with TRBD2. The CDR3 spans 15 residues. Germline V CDR1 and CDR2: MDHEN, SYDVKM. J was trimmed by 4 bases and V by 3 bases; bases with no gene match: 4. The CDR3 region is CASSFLAGRYNEQFF. The CDR3, as DNA: TGTGCCAGCAGTTTTCTAGCGGGACGGTACAATGAGCAGTTCTTC.

The J gene is TRBJ2-4, the V gene TRBV10-3; possible D gene TRBD1, 5 bases. Germline values: CDR1 ENHRY, CDR2 SYGVKD. Trimming left V 2 bases short and J 12 bases short, with 17 bases between. The length of the CDR3 is 14 residues. Here the CDR3 reads CAISEPRQRSGQYF. In DNA, the CDR3 is TGTGCCATCAGTGAGCCGAGACAGCGTTCGGGTCAGTACTTC.

The genes are TRBV28 and TRBJ2-1, with 7 nucleotides matching TRBD1. V lost 5 bases and J lost 0; bases outside the gene matches: 19. The CDR3 is 20 amino acids. Germline CDR1 MDHEN, CDR2 SYDVKM. The DNA of the CDR3 is TGTGCCAGCAGTCCTGCCACAGGGGTGGTCGGGGAGAGCTCCTACAATGAGCAGTTCTTC. Its translation: CASSPATGVVGESSYNEQFF.

The sample holds many counts of this clonotype. The chain links TRBV28 to TRBJ1-5; D ambiguous. V lost 5 bases, J lost 4 bases, and 12 bases lay in between. This CDR3 region has 14 residues. Germline CDR1 MDHEN, CDR2 SYDVKM. CDR3 DNA: TGTGCCAGCAGTCCCCTTGGGATTAATCAGCCCCAGCATTTT. It codes for CASSPLGINQPQHF.

This clonotype came up a few times. This chain links TRBV20-1 with TRBJ2-3, with D perhaps TRBD2 (6 bases). The ends were cut back, 6 bases at V and 2 bases at J, with 15 bases in the middle. Germline CDR1 is DFQATT and CDR2 is SNEGSKA (reference sequence). This CDR3 region has 14 residues. Here the CDR3 reads CSAVGSGPTDTQYF. The CDR3 DNA is TGCAGTGCCGTCGGTAGCGGACCCACAGATACGCAGTATTTT.

There are a few counts of this clonotype. The rearrangement joins TRBV27 to TRBJ2-7, with D perhaps TRBD1 (6 bases). V lost 11 bases, J lost 2 bases, and 16 bases lay in between. Germline CDR1 MNHEY, CDR2 SMNVEV (reference sequence). The CDR3 spans 13 residues. The CDR3 sequence is CAAIRDTPYEQYF. The CDR3 bases are TGTGCCGCGATAAGGGACACACCCTACGAGCAGTACTTC.

There are many counts of this clonotype. The gene calls are TRBV2 and TRBJ2-5, with D tentatively TRBD1 (6 bases). With 0 bases removed from V and 7 bases from J, the gap between germline ends came to 15 bases. Germline V CDR1 and CDR2: SNHLY, FYNNEI. This CDR3 has 15 residues. The DNA of the CDR3 is TGTGCCAGCAGTGAAGCAAGACAGGCTGGGGTGACCCAGTACTTC. The encoded protein is CASSEARQAGVTQYF.